This T cell receptor (beta chain) was recovered during a study of blood T cells in healthy people across ages. Total RNA extracted from each sample amounted to at least 6 micrograms. This clonotype came up many times. Primers used in a second PCR of roughly 6 to 11 cycles were a sample-barcoded 5' primer and a J-beta primer mix. Via MiXCR, TCRdb re-called the 5' RACE reads, giving one row per CDR3 protein. The top ten hold approximately 14% of the sample, which has hundreds of thousands of distinct CDR3 sequences, 25% to 30% seen once. V gave up 4 bases and J gave up 0 bases; unmatched junction bases: 2. The CDR3 contains 14 residues. CDR1 and CDR2 (germline): SGHVS, FNYEAQ.

This chain joins TRBV7-6 and TRBJ1-1, with 7 bases identical to TRBD1. The sequenced material came from blood. The sequence was collected from an elderly woman in good health. CDR3 in DNA: TGTGCCAGCAGCTCACAGGGGATGAACACTGAAGCTTTCTTT. Translation: CASSSQGMNTEAFF.